One sample yielded the 29 T cell receptor beta chains listed below, sequenced in a study of cytomegalovirus exposure and HLA in healthy donors. With 60 Vbeta and 13 Jbeta primers, the PCR was carried out. Data came from immunoSEQ multiplex PCR; TCRdb stores just in-frame clones and leaves some out. The table has about 160,000 clones, roughly 87% seen once. Input material: PBMCs. Receptors originate from a woman aged 25 to 39 in good health and CMV-seronegative.

The V call is TRBV29-1, the J call TRBJ1-3; tentatively, D is TRBD1 (6 bases). Trimming shortened V by 2 bases and J by 5 bases, and 7 bases separated the two germline ends. The germline V gene encodes CDR1 SQVTM and CDR2 ANQGSEA. The CDR3 is 12 residues long. This CDR3 is CSVETGRNTIYF. The CDR3 DNA reads TGCAGCGTTGAAACAGGGAGAAACACCATATATTTT. Looking up the rest from reference TRBV29-1 and TRBJ1-3 gives the full variable domain: SAVISQKPSRDICQRGTSLTIQCQVDSQVTMMFWYRQQPGQSLTLIATANQGSEATYESGFVIDKFPISRPNLTFSTLTVSNMSPEDSSIYLCSVETGRNTIYFGEGSWLTVV.

CDR3 nucleotides: TGTGCCAGCAGCGTAGGACAGCTCACTATCTATGGCTACACCTTC. Its translation is CASSVGQLTIYGYTF. This chain links TRBV9 with TRBJ1-2; a weak D match, TRBD1 (5 bases). Per the germline V gene, CDR1 is SGDLS and CDR2 is YYNGEE. With 0 bases removed from V and 4 bases from J, the gap between germline ends came to 13 bases. The CDR3 runs 15 residues.

The rearrangement joins TRBV27 to TRBJ2-3; the match to TRBD1 covers 7 bases. CDR1 MNHEY and CDR2 SMNVEV come from the germline V gene (reference sequence). CDR3 size: 15 residues. V lost 3 bases to trimming and J lost 1 base; unmatched junction nucleotides: 4. The CDR3 DNA reads TGTGCCAGCAGTTTCAGAAGGGGGCGCACAGATACGCAGTATTTT. Amino acid sequence: CASSFRRGRTDTQYF.

About this clone: At one of its ends the junction is not consistent with the germline gene, which may arise from a read error. The sample holds other DNA sequences that translate to the same CDR3. This chain links TRBV5-1 with TRBJ2-5, with D perhaps TRBD1 (7 bases). There are 16 residues in the CDR3. The germline V gene encodes CDR1 SGHRS and CDR2 YFSETQ. The CDR3 spells CASSLEAGGPQETQYF. CDR3 bases: TGCGCCAGTAGCTTGGAGGCAGGGGGGCCCCAAGAGACCCAGTACTTC.

J is TRBJ2-1 and V is TRBV28; D gene ambiguous. Trimming took off 6 bases at V and 6 bases at J, with 12 bases between the two ends. Per the germline V gene, CDR1 is MDHEN and CDR2 is SYDVKM. This CDR3 comprises 13 residues. The CDR3 loop is CASSPGVGNEQFF. The CDR3 DNA is TGTGCCAGCAGCCCGGGTGTGGGCAATGAGCAGTTCTTC.

This sequence joins TRBV10-3 and TRBJ2-1, with 7 bases aligning to TRBD2. V gave up 8 bases and J gave up 7 bases; unmatched junction bases: 5. CDR1 is ENHRY and CDR2 is SYGVKD in the germline V gene. This CDR3 is 12 amino acids long. For the CDR3, the DNA is TGTGCCATCGCGGGAGTTGATAATGAGCAGTTCTTC. It specifies CAIAGVDNEQFF.

The rearrangement joins TRBV19 to TRBJ1-5; 9 nucleotides agree with TRBD1. Germline V gene lookup returns CDR1 LNHDA and CDR2 SQIVND (reference sequence). Germline trimming cut 6 bases from V and 6 bases from J; bases unmatched to any gene: 9. This CDR3 spans 15 amino acids. The CDR3: CASSGDRDPGQPQHF. In nucleotides, the CDR3 is TGTGCCAGTAGCGGGGACAGGGATCCCGGTCAGCCCCAGCATTTT.

V usage is TRBV6-5 and J usage is TRBJ1-1; no clear D. In germline, CDR1 is MNHEY, CDR2 SVGAGI. The V end was cut by 5 bases, the J end by 5 bases, with 12 bases between. The CDR3 sequence is 13 residues long. The DNA of the CDR3 is TGTGCCAGCAGTCAGAAGGGAGGAACTGAAGCTTTCTTT. Translating it yields CASSQKGGTEAFF.

J is TRBJ2-7 and V is TRBV27; 9 positions agree with TRBD2. The CDR3 is 15 amino acids. V shed 5 bases, J shed 5 bases, and the junction held 10 bases outside the gene matches. Germline lookup yields CDR1 MNHEY and CDR2 SMNVEV (reference sequence). CDR3 loop: CASSPRLAALDEQYF. The CDR3 nucleotides read TGTGCCAGCAGTCCCAGACTAGCGGCGCTAGACGAGCAGTACTTC.

The J gene is TRBJ2-5, the V gene TRBV30; TRBD2 is a possible D gene (5 bases). Between the trimmed V and J ends, which lost 4 bases and 2 bases, there was a span of 8 bases. The CDR3 has 12 amino acids. In germline, CDR1 is GTSNPN, CDR2 SVGIG (reference sequence). The CDR3 here is CAWNPGQETQYF. Written as DNA, the CDR3 is TGTGCCTGGAACCCGGGGCAAGAGACCCAGTACTTC. The whole variable domain, filled in from reference TRBV30 and TRBJ2-5, reads SQTIHQWPATLVQPVGSPLSLECTVEGTSNPNLYWYRQAAGRGLQLLFYSVGIGQISSEVPQNLSASRPQDRQFILSSKKLLLSDSGFYLCAWNPGQETQYFGPGTRLLVL.

On this clone itself: Other DNA sequences in this specimen translate into the identical CDR3. The genes are TRBV5-1 and TRBJ2-2; D remains unclear. Trimming left V 0 bases short and J 2 bases short, with 5 bases between. Germline V gene data show CDR1 as SGHRS and CDR2 as YFSETQ. This CDR3 is built from 14 residues. CDR3 DNA: TGCGCCAGCAGCTTGGACAGTAACACCGGGGAGCTGTTTTTT. Amino acid sequence: CASSLDSNTGELFF. The full variable domain, in which reference TRBV5-1 and TRBJ2-2 provide the parts outside the CDR3, is KAGVTQTPRYLIKTRGQQVTLSCSPISGHRSVSWYQQTPGQGLQFLFEYFSETQRNKGNFPGRFSGRQFSNSRSEMNVSTLELGDSALYLCASSLDSNTGELFFGEGSRLTVL.

This clone has a single count. The chain carries TRBV27 and TRBJ2-1, with TRBD2 as a possible D gene (6 bases). Germline CDR1 and CDR2: MNHEY and SMNVEV (reference sequence). Trimming stripped 2 bases from V and 7 bases from J, with 9 bases between. The CDR3 has 13 amino acids. The DNA for the CDR3 is TGTGCCAGCAGTTTAAGTCTAGCGAATGAGCAGTTCTTC. Its translation is CASSLSLANEQFF.

The J gene is TRBJ1-2, the V gene TRBV7-6; perhaps TRBD1 as D (5 bases). The ends were cut back, 2 bases at V and 6 bases at J, with 19 bases in the middle. The germline CDR1 and CDR2 sequences are SGHVS and FNYEAQ. The CDR3 runs to 16 residues. In nucleotides, the CDR3 is TGTGCCAGCAGCTTATCCGGCGGGGGAAGGTTTGATGGCTACACCTTC. Translating it yields CASSLSGGGRFDGYTF.

CDR3 sequence: CASRGDRPEQYF. CDR3 DNA: TGCGCCAGCAGGGGGGACAGGCCCGAGCAGTACTTC. The chain has TRBV10-2 and TRBJ2-7; TRBD1 matches at 8 bases. Germline CDR1 is WSHSY and CDR2 is SAAADI. J lost 6 bases, V lost 6 bases, and 4 bases had no gene match. The length of the CDR3 is 12 residues.

The J gene is TRBJ2-1, the V gene TRBV28; 10 bases align to TRBD1. V shed 5 bases, J shed 2 bases, and the junction held 6 bases outside the gene matches. The germline gives CDR1 MDHEN, CDR2 SYDVKM. The CDR3 runs to 16 residues. CDR3 nucleotide sequence: TGTGCCAGCAGTAACTCCGGACAGGGGGCCTACAATGAGCAGTTCTTC. Its translation: CASSNSGQGAYNEQFF.

V and J are TRBV29-1 and TRBJ1-1; possibly TRBD1 for D (5 bases). The CDR3 covers 16 residues. V lost 5 bases to trimming and J lost 5 bases, with 24 bases between them. The V gene's germline CDR1 is SQVTM and CDR2 ANQGSEA. The CDR3: CSVNTLSRVWYTEAFF. The CDR3 DNA reads as TGCAGCGTTAACACCCTGTCCAGGGTATGGTATACTGAAGCTTTCTTT.

This chain links TRBV29-1 with TRBJ2-5, with D possibly TRBD2 on 6 matching bases. The J call may be faulty, since TRBJ2-7 better matches the DNA end. In germline, CDR1 is SQVTM, CDR2 ANQGSEA. The CDR3 is made up of 12 amino acids. The CDR3 nucleotides are TGCAGCGTTGGCTCAGGGAGGTACGAGCAGTACTTC. This encodes CSVGSGRYEQYF.

J is TRBJ2-3 and V is TRBV5-4; 8 nucleotides align to TRBD2. J was trimmed by 3 bases and V by 4 bases; bases with no gene match: 4. CDR1 SGHNT and CDR2 YYREEE come from the germline V gene (reference sequence). CDR3 length equals 14 residues. The CDR3 DNA reads TGTGCCAGCAGCCTGACTAGCGTGACAGATACGCAGTATTTT. Its translation is CASSLTSVTDTQYF.

This chain joins TRBV19 and TRBJ2-1, with D perhaps TRBD1 (5 bases). Germline V gene lookup returns CDR1 LNHDA and CDR2 SQIVND (reference sequence). The CDR3 runs to 13 residues. Trimming pared 5 bases from V and 2 bases from J, leaving 7 bases between. The CDR3 nucleotides read TGTGCCAGTAGTGTACAGGCCTACAATGAGCAGTTCTTC. Its protein is CASSVQAYNEQFF.

This rearrangement joins TRBV28 to TRBJ1-1; 7 nucleotides line up with TRBD1. J gave up 3 bases and V 6 bases, and 10 bases lay outside the gene matches. The germline gives CDR1 MDHEN, CDR2 SYDVKM. The CDR3 is 15 residues long. The CDR3 is CASRNNRGLYTEAFF. The CDR3, as DNA: TGTGCCAGCAGAAACAACAGGGGATTGTACACTGAAGCTTTCTTT.

J is TRBJ1-1 and V is TRBV10-3; no firm D call. V lost 8 bases and J 2 bases, leaving 6 bases between the germline ends. CDR1 is ENHRY and CDR2 is SYGVKD in the germline V gene. The CDR3 totals 11 residues. Here the CDR3 reads CAIRGNTEAFF. The CDR3 DNA reads as TGTGCCATCCGAGGTAACACTGAAGCTTTCTTT.

This clone was observed a single time. The chain employs TRBV5-1 and TRBJ2-7; the D gene is possibly TRBD1 (6 bases). Trimming took 3 bases from V and 3 from J, leaving 10 bases between them. CDR3 length: 13 amino acids. CDR1 is SGHRS and CDR2 is YFSETQ in the germline V gene. The CDR3 here is CASSSGQIYEQYF. The CDR3, as DNA: TGCGCCAGCAGCTCGGGACAAATCTACGAGCAGTACTTC. Full variable domain (remainder filled in from reference TRBV5-1 and TRBJ2-7): KAGVTQTPRYLIKTRGQQVTLSCSPISGHRSVSWYQQTPGQGLQFLFEYFSETQRNKGNFPGRFSGRQFSNSRSEMNVSTLELGDSALYLCASSSGQIYEQYFGPGTRLTVT.

This chain connects TRBV28 to TRBJ1-3, with TRBD1 as a possible D gene (5 bases). V was pared by 5 bases and J by 2 bases, with 22 bases between. Germline values: CDR1 MDHEN, CDR2 SYDVKM. This CDR3 is built from 18 residues. Here the CDR3 reads CASSHGTAGPVAGNTIYF. CDR3 coding DNA: TGTGCCAGCAGTCATGGGACGGCGGGGCCGGTAGCTGGAAACACCATATATTTT. The complete variable domain, with remaining parts taken from reference TRBV28 and TRBJ1-3, reads DVKVTQSSRYLVKRTGEKVFLECVQDMDHENMFWYRQDPGLGLRLIYFSYDVKMKEKGDIPEGYSVSREKKERFSLILESASTNQTSMYLCASSHGTAGPVAGNTIYFGEGSWLTVV.

The rearrangement uses TRBV19 and TRBJ2-5, with 13 nucleotides matching TRBD2. Germline V gene data show CDR1 as LNHDA and CDR2 as SQIVND (reference sequence). This CDR3 has 17 amino acids. The trim removed 0 bases at V and 7 bases at J, leaving 8 bases unmatched. The CDR3 is CASSIDGTSGTLGTQYF. DNA for the CDR3: TGTGCCAGTAGTATAGATGGGACTAGCGGGACCCTAGGGACCCAGTACTTC. Full variable domain (rest looked up from reference TRBV19 and TRBJ2-5): DGGITQSPKYLFRKEGQNVTLSCEQNLNHDAMYWYRQDPGQGLRLIYYSQIVNDFQKGDIAEGYSVSREKKESFPLTVTSAQKNPTAFYLCASSIDGTSGTLGTQYFGPGTRLLVL.

The chain combines TRBV10-3 with TRBJ1-2, with 7 bases lining up with TRBD1. In germline, CDR1 is ENHRY, CDR2 SYGVKD. This CDR3 comprises 13 residues. The V gene end was trimmed by 2 bases and the J gene end by 4 bases; junction bases not matched to a gene: 1. CDR3 region: CAISEGTVYGYTF. CDR3 sequence (DNA): TGTGCCATCAGTGAGGGGACAGTCTATGGCTACACCTTC.

The V and J genes are TRBV27 and TRBJ2-6; 12 positions match TRBD1. Germline V CDR1 and CDR2: MNHEY, SMNVEV (reference sequence). This CDR3 comprises 17 residues. V gave up 6 bases and J gave up 11 bases; unmatched junction bases: 14. The CDR3: CASSPYRDRGRSHVLTF. As DNA, the CDR3 is TGTGCCAGCAGCCCTTACCGGGACAGGGGGCGCTCCCACGTCCTGACTTTC.

The chain recombines TRBV13 with TRBJ1-6; tentatively, D is TRBD1 (6 bases). Germline CDR1 PRHDT, CDR2 FYEKMQ (reference sequence). V gave up 5 bases and J gave up 9 bases, with 17 bases separating them. The CDR3 is made up of 15 amino acids. CDR3 DNA: TGTGCCAGCAGCCAGGGGCGGGTGTACCGTTCACCCCTCCACTTT. It specifies CASSQGRVYRSPLHF.

The rearrangement uses TRBV29-1 and TRBJ1-2, with a possible D match to TRBD1 (5 bases). V was clipped by 8 bases and J by 5 bases, with 18 bases between them. The CDR3 has 13 residues. CDR1 is SQVTM, CDR2 ANQGSEA, per germline. CDR3 sequence (DNA): TGCAGCCCACGGGGGGTTTGCTATTATGGCTACACCTTC. This translates into CSPRGVCYYGYTF.

The chain has TRBV6-4 and TRBJ2-7; TRBD1 agrees at 9 bases. J was trimmed by 6 bases and V by 5 bases; bases with no gene match: 14. Germline V lookup: CDR1 MRHNA, CDR2 SNTAGT. The CDR3 covers 16 residues. The CDR3 reads CASSYKPDRGRCEQYF. The CDR3 DNA reads as TGTGCCAGCAGTTACAAACCGGACAGGGGTAGGTGCGAGCAGTACTTC.